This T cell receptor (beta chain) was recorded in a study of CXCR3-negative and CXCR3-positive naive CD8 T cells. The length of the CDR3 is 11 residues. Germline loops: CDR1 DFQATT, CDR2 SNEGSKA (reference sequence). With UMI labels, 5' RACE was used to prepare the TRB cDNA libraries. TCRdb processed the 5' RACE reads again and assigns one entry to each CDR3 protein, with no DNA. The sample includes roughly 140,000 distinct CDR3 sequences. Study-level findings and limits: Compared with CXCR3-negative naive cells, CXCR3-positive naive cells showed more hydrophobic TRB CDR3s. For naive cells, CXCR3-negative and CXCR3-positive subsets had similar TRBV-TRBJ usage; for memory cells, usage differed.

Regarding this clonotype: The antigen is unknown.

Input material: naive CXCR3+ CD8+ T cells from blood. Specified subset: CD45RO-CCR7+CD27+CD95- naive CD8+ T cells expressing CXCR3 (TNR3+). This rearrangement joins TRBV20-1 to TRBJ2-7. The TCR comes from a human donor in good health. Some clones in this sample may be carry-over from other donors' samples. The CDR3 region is CSAEQVDEQYF.